This is a list of T cell receptor beta chains from one sample in a study of T-cell memory formation after mild COVID-19. Each CDR3 protein gets one entry after TCRdb re-called the 5' RACE reads with MiXCR. The sample records more than 350,000 distinct CDR3 sequences, around 21% being singletons. Material for sequencing was PBMCs or a T cell subset sorted from them (not recorded which). All receptors come from an adult woman who had mild COVID-19 (a few samples of this study predate the infection). Cell type and time point are not known. CDR3s leave out the opening cysteine and the closing phenylalanine or tryptophan.

v_call	cdr3_aa
TRBV18	ASSPRQGNQPQH
TRBV28	ASRPTSGVYNEQF
TRBV27	ASSPDRASSYNSPLH
TRBV18	ASSRWGDEQF
TRBV5-1	ASSWTGHEQY
TRBV28	ASSPQGLAGGSSYEQY
TRBV7-9	ASSWGAGNQPQH
TRBV3-1	ASSQAREGWEAF
TRBV14	ASSQAPWAARTYNEQF
TRBV10-2	ASSVKWEAF
TRBV20-1	SARDRVTGLAGGEQF
TRBV29-1	SAPAGGPHEQF
TRBV5-6	ASSFGRSSLEQY
TRBV20-1	SAIGQGARDYGYT
TRBV4-3	ASSQETGQGILGINNEQF
TRBV5-1	ASSLDRYREAF
TRBV28	ASEGGGTPQH
TRBV5-1	ASSVKQVGNTEAF
TRBV20-1	SANGQGRRGNEQF
TRBV5-5	ASSLVSGSNYGYT
TRBV5-6	ASSLLDSYYEQY
TRBV7-9	ASSLTGTPTDTQY